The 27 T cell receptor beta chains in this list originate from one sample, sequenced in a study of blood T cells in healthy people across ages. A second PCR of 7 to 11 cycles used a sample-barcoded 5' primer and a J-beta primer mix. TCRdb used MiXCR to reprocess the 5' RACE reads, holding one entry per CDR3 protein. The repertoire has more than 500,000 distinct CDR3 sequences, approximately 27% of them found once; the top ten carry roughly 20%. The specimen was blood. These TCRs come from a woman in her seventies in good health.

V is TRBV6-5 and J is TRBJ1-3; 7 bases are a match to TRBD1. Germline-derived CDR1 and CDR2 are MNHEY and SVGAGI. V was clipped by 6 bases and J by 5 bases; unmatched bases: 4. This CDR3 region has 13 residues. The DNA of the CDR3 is TGTGCCAGCAGCACAGGGGATCGAAACACCATATATTTT. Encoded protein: CASSTGDRNTIYF.

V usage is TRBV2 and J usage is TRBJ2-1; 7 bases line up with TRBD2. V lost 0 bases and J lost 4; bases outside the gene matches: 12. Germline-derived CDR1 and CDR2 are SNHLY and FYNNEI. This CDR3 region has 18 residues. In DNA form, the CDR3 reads TGTGCCAGCAGTGAAGCGCTTCCCCGGCTAGCGGTGTACAATGAGCAGTTCTTC. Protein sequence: CASSEALPRLAVYNEQFF.

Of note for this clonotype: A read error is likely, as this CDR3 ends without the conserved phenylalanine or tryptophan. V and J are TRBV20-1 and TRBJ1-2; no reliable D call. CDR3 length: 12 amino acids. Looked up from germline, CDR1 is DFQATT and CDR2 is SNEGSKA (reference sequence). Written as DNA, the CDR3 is TGCAGCGGTCCGGGAGCTAACTATGGCTACACCTTA. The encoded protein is CSGPGANYGYTL.

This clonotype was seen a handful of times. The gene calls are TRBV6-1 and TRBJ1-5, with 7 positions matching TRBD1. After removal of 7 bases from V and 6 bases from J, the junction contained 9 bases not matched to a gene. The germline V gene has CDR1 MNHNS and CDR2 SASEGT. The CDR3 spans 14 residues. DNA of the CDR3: TGTGCCAGCACTCCACCGGCAGGGGGTCAGCCCCAGCATTTT. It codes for CASTPPAGGQPQHF.

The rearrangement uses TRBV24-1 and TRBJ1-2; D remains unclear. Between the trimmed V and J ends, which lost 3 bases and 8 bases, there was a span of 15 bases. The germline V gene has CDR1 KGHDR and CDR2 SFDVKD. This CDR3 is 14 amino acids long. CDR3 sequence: CATSDTRLSGGYTF. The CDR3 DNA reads TGTGCCACCAGTGATACGAGGTTATCGGGGGGCTACACCTTC.

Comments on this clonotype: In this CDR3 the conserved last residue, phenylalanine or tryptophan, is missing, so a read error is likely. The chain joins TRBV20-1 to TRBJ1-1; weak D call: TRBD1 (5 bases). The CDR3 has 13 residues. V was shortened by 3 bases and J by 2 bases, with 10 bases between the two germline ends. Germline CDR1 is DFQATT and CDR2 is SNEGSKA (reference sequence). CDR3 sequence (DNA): TGCAGTGCTAGCAGGGCGGGAAACACTGAAGCTTTCTCT. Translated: CSASRAGNTEAFS.

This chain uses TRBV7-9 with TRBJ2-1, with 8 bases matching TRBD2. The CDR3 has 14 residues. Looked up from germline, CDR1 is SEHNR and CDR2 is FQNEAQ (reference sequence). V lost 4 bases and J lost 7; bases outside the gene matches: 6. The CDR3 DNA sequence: TGTGCCAGCAGCTCGCCGGGACTAGGGAATGAGCAGTTCTTC. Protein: CASSSPGLGNEQFF.

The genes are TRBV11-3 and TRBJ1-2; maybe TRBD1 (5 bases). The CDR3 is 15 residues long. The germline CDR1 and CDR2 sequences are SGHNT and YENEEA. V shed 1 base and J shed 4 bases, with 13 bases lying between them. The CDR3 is CASSLGGADSYGYTF. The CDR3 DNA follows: TGTGCCAGCAGCTTAGGAGGGGCGGATAGCTATGGCTACACCTTC.

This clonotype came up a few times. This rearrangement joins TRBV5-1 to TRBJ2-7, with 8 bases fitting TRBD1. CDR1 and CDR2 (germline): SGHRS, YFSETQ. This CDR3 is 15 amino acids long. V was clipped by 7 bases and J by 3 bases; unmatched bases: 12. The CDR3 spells CASSTLGTGYYEQYF. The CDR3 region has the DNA TGCGCCAGCTCTACCCTCGGGACAGGATACTACGAGCAGTACTTC.

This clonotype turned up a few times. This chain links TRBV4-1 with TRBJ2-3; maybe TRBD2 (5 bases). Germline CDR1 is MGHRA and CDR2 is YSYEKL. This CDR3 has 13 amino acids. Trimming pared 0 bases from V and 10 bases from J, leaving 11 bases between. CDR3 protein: CASSQEYDYSQYF. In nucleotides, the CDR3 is TGCGCCAGCAGCCAAGAATACGACTATTCGCAGTATTTT.

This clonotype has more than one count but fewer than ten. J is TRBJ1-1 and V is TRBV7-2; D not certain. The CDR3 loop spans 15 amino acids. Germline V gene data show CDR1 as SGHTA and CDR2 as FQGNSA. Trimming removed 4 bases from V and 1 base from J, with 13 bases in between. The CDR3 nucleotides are TGTGCCAGCAGCTCTCAAGCTAGGGAGAACACTGAAGCTTTCTTT. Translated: CASSSQARENTEAFF.

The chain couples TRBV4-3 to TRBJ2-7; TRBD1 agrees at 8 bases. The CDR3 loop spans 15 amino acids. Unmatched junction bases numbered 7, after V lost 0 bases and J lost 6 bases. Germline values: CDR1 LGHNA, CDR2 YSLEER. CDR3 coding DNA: TGCGCCAGCAGCCAAGACGGGCAGGGGGCTATCGAGCAGTACTTC. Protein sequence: CASSQDGQGAIEQYF.

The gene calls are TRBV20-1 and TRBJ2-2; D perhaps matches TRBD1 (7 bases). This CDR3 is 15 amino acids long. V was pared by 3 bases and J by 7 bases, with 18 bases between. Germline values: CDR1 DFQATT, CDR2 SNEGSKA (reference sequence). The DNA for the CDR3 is TGCAGTGCTAGGGCAGGGGGACTTTCAGGCGGGGAGCTGTTTTTT. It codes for CSARAGGLSGGELFF.

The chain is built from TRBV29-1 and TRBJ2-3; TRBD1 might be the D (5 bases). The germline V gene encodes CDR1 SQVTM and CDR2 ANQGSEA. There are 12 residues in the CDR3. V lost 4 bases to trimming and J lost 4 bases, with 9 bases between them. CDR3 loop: CSVGQLADTQYF. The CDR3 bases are TGCAGCGTTGGACAGTTAGCAGATACGCAGTATTTT.

CDR3: CASSPGGPPGELFF. In DNA, the CDR3 is TGTGCCAGCAGCCCGGGGGGGCCCCCCGGGGAGCTGTTTTTT. This chain links TRBV27 with TRBJ2-2; 8 positions match TRBD2. Per the germline V gene, CDR1 is MNHEY and CDR2 is SMNVEV (reference sequence). The CDR3 length is 14 residues. V shed 6 bases and J 6 bases; nucleotides not matched to a gene: 6.

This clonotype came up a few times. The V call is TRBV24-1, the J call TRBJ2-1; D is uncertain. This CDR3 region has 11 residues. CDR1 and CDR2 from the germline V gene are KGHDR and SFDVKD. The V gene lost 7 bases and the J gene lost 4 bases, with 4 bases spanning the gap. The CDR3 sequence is CATSIYNEQFF. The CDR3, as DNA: TGTGCCACCAGCATATACAATGAGCAGTTCTTC.

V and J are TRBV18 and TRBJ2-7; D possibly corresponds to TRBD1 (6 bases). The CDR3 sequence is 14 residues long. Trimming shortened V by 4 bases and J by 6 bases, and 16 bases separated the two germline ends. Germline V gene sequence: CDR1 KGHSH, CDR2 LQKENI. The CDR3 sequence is CASSLKTGPGEQYF. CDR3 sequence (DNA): TGTGCCAGCTCACTTAAGACAGGACCGGGCGAGCAGTACTTC.

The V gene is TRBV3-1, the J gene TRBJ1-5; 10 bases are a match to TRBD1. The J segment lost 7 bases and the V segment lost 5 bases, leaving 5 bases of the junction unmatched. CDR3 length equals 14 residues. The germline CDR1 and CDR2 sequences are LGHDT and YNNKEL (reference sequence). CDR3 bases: TGTGCCAGCAGCGATGGGACAGGGGAACAGCCCCAGCATTTT. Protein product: CASSDGTGEQPQHF.

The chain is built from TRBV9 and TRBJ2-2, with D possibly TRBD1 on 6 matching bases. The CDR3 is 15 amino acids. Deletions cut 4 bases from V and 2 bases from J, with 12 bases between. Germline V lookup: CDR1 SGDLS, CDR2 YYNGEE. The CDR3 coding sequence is TGTGCCAGCAGCATTACAGGGATTAACACCGGGGAGCTGTTTTTT. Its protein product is CASSITGINTGELFF.

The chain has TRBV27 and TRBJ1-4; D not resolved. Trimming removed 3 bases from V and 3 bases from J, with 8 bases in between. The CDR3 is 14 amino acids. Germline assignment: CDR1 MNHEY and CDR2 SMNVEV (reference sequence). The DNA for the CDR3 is TGTGCCAGCAGTTTCAGGTGGCCTAATGAAAAACTGTTTTTT. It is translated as CASSFRWPNEKLFF.

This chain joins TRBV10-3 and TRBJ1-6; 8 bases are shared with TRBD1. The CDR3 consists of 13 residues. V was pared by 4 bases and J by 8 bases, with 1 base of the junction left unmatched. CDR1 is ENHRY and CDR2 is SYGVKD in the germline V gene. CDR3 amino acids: CAISGQGHSPLHF. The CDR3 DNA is TGTGCCATCAGTGGACAGGGGCATTCACCCCTCCACTTT.

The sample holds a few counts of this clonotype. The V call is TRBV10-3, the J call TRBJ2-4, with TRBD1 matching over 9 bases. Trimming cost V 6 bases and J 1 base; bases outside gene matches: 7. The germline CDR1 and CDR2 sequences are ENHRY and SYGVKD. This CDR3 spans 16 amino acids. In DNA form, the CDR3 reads TGTGCCATCAGCGGACAGGGGACGGGGGCCAAAAACATTCAGTACTTC. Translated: CAISGQGTGAKNIQYF.

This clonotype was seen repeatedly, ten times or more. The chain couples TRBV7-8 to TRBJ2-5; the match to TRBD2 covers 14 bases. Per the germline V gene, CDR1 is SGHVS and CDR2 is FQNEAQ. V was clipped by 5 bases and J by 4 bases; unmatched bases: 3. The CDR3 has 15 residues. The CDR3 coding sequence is TGTGCCAGCAGCCCAGGACTAGCGGGGGGAGAGACCCAGTACTTC. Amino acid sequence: CASSPGLAGGETQYF.

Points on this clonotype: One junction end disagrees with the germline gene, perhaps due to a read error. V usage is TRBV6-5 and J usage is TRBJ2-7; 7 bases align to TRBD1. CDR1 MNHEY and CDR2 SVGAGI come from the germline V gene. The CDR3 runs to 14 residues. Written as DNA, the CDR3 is TGTGCCAGCAGTCTACAGGGGAGTAACTACGAGCAGTGCTTC. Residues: CASSLQGSNYEQCF.

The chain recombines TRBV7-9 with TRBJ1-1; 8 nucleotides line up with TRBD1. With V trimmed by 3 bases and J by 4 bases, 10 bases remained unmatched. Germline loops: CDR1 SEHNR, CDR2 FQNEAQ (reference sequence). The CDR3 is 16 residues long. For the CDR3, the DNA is TGTGCCAGCAGCTTTCAACTAGGACAGGGTGGCACTGAAGCTTTCTTT. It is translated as CASSFQLGQGGTEAFF.

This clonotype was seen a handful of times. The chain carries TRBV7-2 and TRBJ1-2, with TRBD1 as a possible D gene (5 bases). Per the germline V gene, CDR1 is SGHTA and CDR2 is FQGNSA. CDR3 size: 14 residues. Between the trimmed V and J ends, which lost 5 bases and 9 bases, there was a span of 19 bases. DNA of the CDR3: TGTGCCAGCAGCGACTGGGACGGTGTGGTTAGCTACACCTTC. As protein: CASSDWDGVVSYTF.

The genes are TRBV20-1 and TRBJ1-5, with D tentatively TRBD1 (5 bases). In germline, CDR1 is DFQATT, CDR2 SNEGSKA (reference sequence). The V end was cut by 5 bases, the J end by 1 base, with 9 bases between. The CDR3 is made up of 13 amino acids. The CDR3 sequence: CSAQEGSNQPQHF. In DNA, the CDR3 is TGCAGTGCTCAGGAGGGGAGCAATCAGCCCCAGCATTTT.